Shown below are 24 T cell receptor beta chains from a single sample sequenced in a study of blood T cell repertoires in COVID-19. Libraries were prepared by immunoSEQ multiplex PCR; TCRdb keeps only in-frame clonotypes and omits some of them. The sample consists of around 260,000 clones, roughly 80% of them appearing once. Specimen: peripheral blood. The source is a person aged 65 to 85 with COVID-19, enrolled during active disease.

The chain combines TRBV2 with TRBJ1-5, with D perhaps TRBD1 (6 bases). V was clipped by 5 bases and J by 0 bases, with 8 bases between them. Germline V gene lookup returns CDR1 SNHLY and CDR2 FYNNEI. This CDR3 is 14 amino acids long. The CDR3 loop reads CASSQQGSNQPQHF. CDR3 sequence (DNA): TGTGCCAGCAGTCAACAGGGTAGCAATCAGCCCCAGCATTTT.

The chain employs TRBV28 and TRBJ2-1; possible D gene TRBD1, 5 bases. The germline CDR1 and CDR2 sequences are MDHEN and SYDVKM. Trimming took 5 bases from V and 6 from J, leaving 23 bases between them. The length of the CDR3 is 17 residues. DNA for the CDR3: TGTGCCAGCAGTCGCACAGGAGCCATGAGTAAGTTCAATGAGCAGTTCTTC. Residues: CASSRTGAMSKFNEQFF.

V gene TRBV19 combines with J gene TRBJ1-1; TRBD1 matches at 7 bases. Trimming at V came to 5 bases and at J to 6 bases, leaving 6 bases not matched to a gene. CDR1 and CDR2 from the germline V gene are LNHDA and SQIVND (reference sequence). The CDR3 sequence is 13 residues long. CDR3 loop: CASSWQGDAEAFF. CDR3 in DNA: TGTGCCAGTAGTTGGCAGGGGGACGCTGAAGCTTTCTTT.

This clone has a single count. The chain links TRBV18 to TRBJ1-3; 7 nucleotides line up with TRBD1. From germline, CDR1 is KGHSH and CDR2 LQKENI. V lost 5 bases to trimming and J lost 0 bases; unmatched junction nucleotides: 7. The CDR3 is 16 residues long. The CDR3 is CASSVGQSSSGNTIYF. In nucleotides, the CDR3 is TGTGCCAGCTCAGTGGGACAGAGTAGCTCTGGAAACACCATATATTTT.

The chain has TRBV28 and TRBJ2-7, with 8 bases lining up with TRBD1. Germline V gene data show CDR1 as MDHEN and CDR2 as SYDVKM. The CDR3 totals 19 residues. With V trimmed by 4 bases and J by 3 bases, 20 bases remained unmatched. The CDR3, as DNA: TGTGCCAGCAGTTCCAAGTTCATGGCACAGGGGGGCTCCTACTACGAGCAGTACTTC. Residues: CASSSKFMAQGGSYYEQYF. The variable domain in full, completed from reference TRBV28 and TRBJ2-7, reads DVKVTQSSRYLVKRTGEKVFLECVQDMDHENMFWYRQDPGLGLRLIYFSYDVKMKEKGDIPEGYSVSREKKERFSLILESASTNQTSMYLCASSSKFMAQGGSYYEQYFGPGTRLTVT.

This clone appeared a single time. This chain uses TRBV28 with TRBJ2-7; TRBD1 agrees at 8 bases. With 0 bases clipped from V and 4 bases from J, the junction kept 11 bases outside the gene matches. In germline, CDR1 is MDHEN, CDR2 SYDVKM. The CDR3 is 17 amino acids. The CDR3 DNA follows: TGTGCCAGCAGTTTATGGCCCTCCGGGACAGGATCGTACGAGCAGTACTTC. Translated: CASSLWPSGTGSYEQYF.

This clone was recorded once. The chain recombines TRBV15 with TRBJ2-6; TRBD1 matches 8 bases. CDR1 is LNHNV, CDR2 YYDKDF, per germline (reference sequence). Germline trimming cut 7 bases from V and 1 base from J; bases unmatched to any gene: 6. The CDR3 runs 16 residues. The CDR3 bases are TGTGCCACCACGGGGACAGGCGAATCTGGGGCCAACGTCCTGACTTTC. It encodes CATTGTGESGANVLTF.

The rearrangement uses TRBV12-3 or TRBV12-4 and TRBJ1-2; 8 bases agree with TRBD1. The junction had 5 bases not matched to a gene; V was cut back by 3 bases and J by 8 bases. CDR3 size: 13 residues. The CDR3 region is CASSLQGAGGYTF. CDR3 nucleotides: TGTGCCAGCAGTTTGCAGGGGGCGGGCGGCTACACCTTC.

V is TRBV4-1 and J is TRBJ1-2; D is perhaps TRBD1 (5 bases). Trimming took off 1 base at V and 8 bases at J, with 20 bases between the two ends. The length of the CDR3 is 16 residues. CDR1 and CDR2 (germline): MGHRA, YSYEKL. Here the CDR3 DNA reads TGCGCCAGCAGCCAAGGTCAGGGAGGGCCCCTTAGGGGCTACACCTTC. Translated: CASSQGQGGPLRGYTF.

CDR3 sequence reads: CASTPPGTGYSPLHF. In DNA, the CDR3 is TGTGCCAGCACTCCCCCCGGGACAGGGTATTCACCCCTCCACTTT. This rearrangement joins TRBV28 to TRBJ1-6, with TRBD1 matching 9 bases. The germline gives CDR1 MDHEN, CDR2 SYDVKM. The ends lost 7 bases at V and 8 bases at J; junction bases unmatched: 9. The CDR3 has 15 amino acids.

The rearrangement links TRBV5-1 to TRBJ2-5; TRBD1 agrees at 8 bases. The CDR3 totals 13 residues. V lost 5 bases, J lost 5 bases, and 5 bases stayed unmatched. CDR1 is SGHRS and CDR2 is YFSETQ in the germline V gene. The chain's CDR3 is CASRQGGRETQYF. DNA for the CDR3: TGCGCCAGCAGACAGGGGGGACGGGAGACCCAGTACTTC.

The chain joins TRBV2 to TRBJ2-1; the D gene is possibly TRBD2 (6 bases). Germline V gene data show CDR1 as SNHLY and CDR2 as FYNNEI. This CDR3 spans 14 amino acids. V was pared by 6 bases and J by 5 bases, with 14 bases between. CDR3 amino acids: CASRPLGEDNEQFF. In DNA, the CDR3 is TGTGCCAGCAGGCCCCTAGGGGAGGACAATGAGCAGTTCTTC.

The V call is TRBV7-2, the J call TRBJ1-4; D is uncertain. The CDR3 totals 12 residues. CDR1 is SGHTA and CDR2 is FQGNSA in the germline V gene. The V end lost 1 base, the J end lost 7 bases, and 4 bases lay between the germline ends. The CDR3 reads CASSLGGEKLFF. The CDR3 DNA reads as TGTGCCAGCAGCTTAGGCGGTGAAAAACTGTTTTTT.

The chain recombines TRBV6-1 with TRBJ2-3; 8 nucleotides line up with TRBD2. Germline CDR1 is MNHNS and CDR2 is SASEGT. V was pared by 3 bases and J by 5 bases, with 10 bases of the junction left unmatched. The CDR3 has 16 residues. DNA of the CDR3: TGTGCCAGCAGTGACACTTTCGGACTAGCTGTAGATACGCAGTATTTT. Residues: CASSDTFGLAVDTQYF.

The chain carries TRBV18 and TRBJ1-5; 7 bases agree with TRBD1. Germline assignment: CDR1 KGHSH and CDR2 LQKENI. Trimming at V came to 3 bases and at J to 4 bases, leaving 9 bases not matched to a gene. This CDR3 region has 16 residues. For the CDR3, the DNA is TGTGCCAGCTCACCGACAGGGAATGGTGCAAATCAGCCCCAGCATTTT. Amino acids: CASSPTGNGANQPQHF.

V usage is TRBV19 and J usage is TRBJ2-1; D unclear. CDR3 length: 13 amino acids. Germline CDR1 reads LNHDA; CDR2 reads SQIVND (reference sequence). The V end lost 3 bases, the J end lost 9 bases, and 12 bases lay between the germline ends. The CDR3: CASSIGRKAEQFF. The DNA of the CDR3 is TGTGCCAGTAGTATTGGGCGCAAGGCTGAGCAGTTCTTC.

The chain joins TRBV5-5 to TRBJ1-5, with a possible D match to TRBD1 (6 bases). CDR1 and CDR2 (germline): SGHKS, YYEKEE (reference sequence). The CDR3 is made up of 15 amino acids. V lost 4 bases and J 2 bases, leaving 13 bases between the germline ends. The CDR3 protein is CASSLTAGGNQPQHF. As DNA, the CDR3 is TGTGCCAGCAGCCTCACGGCAGGGGGCAATCAGCCCCAGCATTTT.

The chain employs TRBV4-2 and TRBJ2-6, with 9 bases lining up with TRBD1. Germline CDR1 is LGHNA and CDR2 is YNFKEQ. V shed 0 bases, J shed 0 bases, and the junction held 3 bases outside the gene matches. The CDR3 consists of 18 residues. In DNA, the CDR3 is TGTGCCAGCAGCCAAGATCCACAGGGGGCCTCTGGGGCCAACGTCCTGACTTTC. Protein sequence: CASSQDPQGASGANVLTF.

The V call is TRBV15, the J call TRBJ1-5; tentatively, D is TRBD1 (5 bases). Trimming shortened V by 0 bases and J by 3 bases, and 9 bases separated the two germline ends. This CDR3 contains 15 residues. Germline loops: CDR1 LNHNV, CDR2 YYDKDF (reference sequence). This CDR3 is CATSRDGGVNQPQHF. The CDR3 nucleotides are TGTGCCACCAGCAGAGATGGGGGGGTCAATCAGCCCCAGCATTTT.

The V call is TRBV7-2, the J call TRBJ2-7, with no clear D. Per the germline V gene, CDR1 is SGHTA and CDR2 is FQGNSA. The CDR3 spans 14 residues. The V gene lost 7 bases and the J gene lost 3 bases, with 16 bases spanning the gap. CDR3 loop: CASKISITHYEQYF. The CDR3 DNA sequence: TGTGCCAGCAAGATAAGTATCACTCACTACGAGCAGTACTTC.

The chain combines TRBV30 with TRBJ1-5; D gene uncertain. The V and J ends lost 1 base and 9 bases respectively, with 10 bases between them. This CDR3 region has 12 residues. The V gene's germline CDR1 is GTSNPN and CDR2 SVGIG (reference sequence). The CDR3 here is CAWSEGGGPQHF. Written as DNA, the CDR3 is TGTGCCTGGAGTGAGGGTGGAGGGCCCCAGCATTTT.

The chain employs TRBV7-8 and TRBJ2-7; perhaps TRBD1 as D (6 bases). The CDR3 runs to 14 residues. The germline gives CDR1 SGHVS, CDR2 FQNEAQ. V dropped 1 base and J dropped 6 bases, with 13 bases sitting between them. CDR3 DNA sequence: TGTGCCAGCAGCTTAGATCCAGGGGTTCGCGAGCAGTACTTC. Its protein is CASSLDPGVREQYF.

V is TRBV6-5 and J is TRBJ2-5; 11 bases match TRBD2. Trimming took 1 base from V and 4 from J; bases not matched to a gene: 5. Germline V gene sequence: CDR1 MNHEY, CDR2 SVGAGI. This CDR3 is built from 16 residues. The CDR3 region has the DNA TGTGCCAGCAGTTACTTAACTAGCGGGGGAGGAGAGACCCAGTACTTC. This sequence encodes CASSYLTSGGGETQYF.

The CDR3 nucleotides read TGTGCCAGCAGCTTAGCCGGGACAGGCAATGTCCGGAACACCATATATTTT. This codes for CASSLAGTGNVRNTIYF. The chain couples TRBV11-2 to TRBJ1-3; TRBD1 aligns across 8 bases. The V segment lost 1 base and the J segment 7 bases; nucleotides outside the gene matches: 12. Germline V gene sequence: CDR1 SGHAT, CDR2 FQNNGV. This CDR3 region has 17 residues.